These T cell receptor beta chains were read from a single sample in a study of PD-L1 blockade in urothelial cancer. Produced via immunoSEQ multiplex PCR; TCRdb's table is partial and in-frame only. Seen here are some 50,000 clones, around nine tenths observed once, and the top ten hold roughly 15%. Source: PBMCs, taken around atezolizumab (anti-PD-L1) treatment. These receptors were taken from a woman aged 55 to 70 with urothelial cancer. Both conserved end residues are part of each CDR3. The D gene is left open where the match is weak. Not every row has a clone size; where given, it reads once, few, many or a size class.

clone size,J gene,V gene,D gene,CDR3 protein,CDR3 DNA
.,TRBJ2-3,TRBV9,TRBD2,CASSVGGLAGGDGTSTDTQYF,TGTGCCAGCAGCGTGGGGGGACTAGCGGGAGGAGATGGAACTAGCACAGATACGCAGTATTTT
.,TRBJ2-6,TRBV5-1,.,CASSLAEGSGANVLTF,TGCGCCAGCAGCTTGGCCGAGGGATCTGGGGCCAACGTCCTGACTTTC
.,TRBJ2-5,TRBV9,TRBD2,CASSLGTINPGNQETQYF,TGTGCCAGCAGCCTCGGGACTATCAATCCGGGGAACCAAGAGACCCAGTACTTC
.,TRBJ2-7,TRBV5-1,.,CASSYSGSTYEQYF,TGCGCCAGCAGCTACTCCGGGTCTACCTACGAGCAGTACTTC
few,TRBJ1-5,TRBV7-9,.,CASSPGTGINQPQHF,TGTGCCAGCAGCCCGGGCACAGGGATCAATCAGCCCCAGCATTTT
.,TRBJ2-3,TRBV10-1,.,CASSEGFSRTESTDTQYF,TGCGCCAGCAGTGAAGGATTTTCCCGGACAGAGAGCACAGATACGCAGTATTTT
.,TRBJ2-2,TRBV6-5,.,CASTTIGTSTGELFF,TGTGCCAGCACTACAATCGGGACTTCCACCGGGGAGCTGTTTTTT
.,TRBJ2-3,TRBV6-4,TRBD2,CASSVAGDSTDTQYF,TGTGCCAGCAGTGTAGCGGGGGATAGCACAGATACGCAGTATTTT
.,TRBJ2-3,TRBV11-2,TRBD2,CASSFSGNSDTQYF,TGTGCCAGCAGCTTTAGCGGGAACTCAGATACGCAGTATTTT
.,TRBJ2-3,TRBV29-1,.,CSVLTRTDTQYF,TGCAGCGTTCTTACTCGCACAGATACGCAGTATTTT
once,TRBJ2-1,TRBV5-6,TRBD2,CASSTPGLAGGDEQFF,TGTGCCAGCAGCACTCCGGGACTAGCGGGAGGTGATGAGCAGTTCTTC
.,TRBJ1-1,TRBV19,TRBD1,CASGGTGNTEAFF,TGTGCCAGTGGAGGGACAGGGAACACTGAAGCTTTCTTT
.,TRBJ2-6,TRBV5-4,.,CASSFPGVLSGANVLTF,TGTGCCAGCAGCTTTCCAGGGGTTCTCTCTGGGGCCAACGTCCTGACTTTC
.,TRBJ2-3,TRBV27,.,CASSPRSPGDPSTDTQYF,TGTGCCAGCAGTCCCCGTTCCCCAGGGGACCCTAGCACAGATACGCAGTATTTT
.,TRBJ1-2,TRBV5-1,.,CASSSLDRTNYGYTF,TGCGCCAGCAGCTCCCTTGACAGGACCAACTATGGCTACACCTTC
few,TRBJ2-7,TRBV27,TRBD2,CASTLSGGRTYEQYF,TGTGCCAGCACTTTATCGGGCGGGAGGACCTACGAGCAGTACTTC
.,TRBJ1-3,TRBV2,.,CASSEEGLPSGNTIYF,TGTGCCAGCAGTGAAGAGGGGTTACCCTCTGGAAACACCATATATTTT
.,TRBJ2-7,TRBV5-1,.,CASSFFRTKRDSYEQYF,TGCGCCAGCAGCTTCTTCCGGACTAAACGTGACTCCTACGAGCAGTACTTC
.,TRBJ2-7,TRBV6-6,.,CASTNRASLEQYF,TGTGCCAGCACTAACAGGGCGAGTCTCGAGCAGTACTTC
few,TRBJ2-7,TRBV7-2,TRBD1,CASSLDNRGREQYF,TGTGCCAGCAGCTTAGACAACAGGGGGCGCGAGCAGTACTTC
.,TRBJ2-1,TRBV7-9,.,CASSLGSWNEQFF,TGTGCCAGCAGCTTAGGAAGCTGGAATGAGCAGTTCTTC
.,TRBJ2-5,TRBV7-7,TRBD2,CASLTGPSGRGFETQYF,TGTGCCAGCCTTACTGGTCCTAGCGGGAGGGGGTTCGAGACCCAGTACTTC
.,TRBJ1-6,TRBV10-3,.,CAIHRDYNSPLHF,TGTGCCATTCACAGGGACTATAATTCACCCCTCCACTTT
.,TRBJ2-1,TRBV29-1,TRBD1,CSARDSYNEQFF,TGCAGCGCCCGGGACAGCTACAATGAGCAGTTCTTC
.,TRBJ2-3,TRBV27,TRBD2,CASRGLAADTQYF,TGTGCCAGCAGGGGACTAGCGGCGGATACGCAGTATTTT
.,TRBJ2-3,TRBV2,TRBD2,CASTRGRLAVTDTQYF,TGTGCCAGCACCCGTGGGCGACTAGCGGTTACAGATACGCAGTATTTT
.,TRBJ2-7,TRBV4-3,TRBD1,CASSQTGVTEQYF,TGCGCCAGCAGCCAGACAGGGGTGACCGAGCAGTACTTC
.,TRBJ2-7,TRBV4-3,.,CASSQGTATYEQYF,TGCGCCAGCAGCCAAGGGACAGCAACCTACGAGCAGTACTTC
.,TRBJ2-7,TRBV5-1,TRBD2,CASSLASGRSYEQYF,TGCGCCAGCAGCTTGGCTAGCGGGCGCTCCTACGAGCAGTACTTC
.,TRBJ1-2,TRBV7-8,.,CASSLADHRNYGYTF,TGTGCCAGCAGCTTAGCGGATCACAGGAACTATGGCTACACCTTC
once,TRBJ2-7,TRBV28,TRBD2,CASSLSLADQYEQYF,TGTGCCAGCAGTTTATCACTAGCGGACCAGTACGAGCAGTACTTC
.,TRBJ1-5,TRBV27,.,CASRLGTTNSNQPQHF,TGTGCCAGCCGGCTAGGGACAACTAATAGCAATCAGCCCCAGCATTTT
.,TRBJ1-2,TRBV7-9,TRBD1,CASSFSRDRGFGYTF,TGTGCCAGCAGCTTTTCCCGGGACAGGGGGTTTGGCTACACCTTC
.,TRBJ2-7,TRBV27,.,CASSFRSGNEQYF,TGTGCCAGCAGTTTCAGGTCTGGCAACGAGCAGTACTTC
.,TRBJ2-1,TRBV5-5,TRBD2,CASSRGLAGGQDEQFF,TGTGCCAGCAGCCGGGGACTAGCGGGGGGGCAAGATGAGCAGTTCTTC
.,TRBJ1-2,TRBV11-2,.,CASSHGGLGYTF,TGTGCCAGCAGCCATGGAGGGCTTGGCTACACCTTC
once,TRBJ2-1,TRBV13,.,CASSMTQGNNEQFF,TGTGCCAGCAGCATGACGCAGGGGAACAATGAGCAGTTCTTC
.,TRBJ1-5,TRBV28,.,CASAGQGGWYNQPQHF,TGTGCCAGCGCCGGCCAGGGAGGATGGTACAATCAGCCCCAGCATTTT
.,TRBJ2-3,TRBV4-2,.,CASSPRGDTQYF,TGTGCCAGCAGCCCAAGGGGAGATACGCAGTATTTT